The 7 T cell receptor beta chains below come from one sample, sequenced in a study of T cells after yellow fever vaccination. MiXCR, run by TCRdb on the 5' RACE reads, gives a single entry per CDR3 protein. The data show about 240,000 distinct CDR3 sequences, about 7% seen once. The sequenced sample was CD4+ T cells sorted from PBMCs, obtained 15 days after the yellow fever booster vaccination. Every receptor here comes from a man under 40 who received the YFV17D yellow fever vaccine.

This clonotype was detected only a few times. The chain combines TRBV7-9 with TRBJ1-5; D is perhaps TRBD1 (6 bases). V lost 5 bases and J lost 0, with 11 bases in between. This CDR3 is built from 15 residues. The germline gives CDR1 SEHNR, CDR2 FQNEAQ (reference sequence). The CDR3 DNA follows: TGTGCCAGCAGCACCGGACAGTATAGCAATCAGCCCCAGCATTTT. It is translated as CASSTGQYSNQPQHF.

This clonotype has a handful of counts. V usage is TRBV7-2 and J usage is TRBJ1-4, with D possibly being TRBD1 (6 bases). Trimming left V 5 bases short and J 7 bases short, with 8 bases between. Germline values: CDR1 SGHTA, CDR2 FQGNSA. The CDR3 runs to 12 residues. This CDR3 reads CASSQQGEKLFF. CDR3 sequence (DNA): TGTGCCAGCAGCCAACAGGGTGAAAAACTGTTTTTT.

This CDR3 reads CASSLAGNQPYEQYF. CDR3 bases: TGTGCCAGCAGCTTGGCCGGAAACCAGCCCTACGAGCAGTACTTC. The chain joins TRBV5-4 to TRBJ2-7; no reliable D call. Trimming took 0 bases from V and 2 from J, leaving 12 bases between them. The V gene's germline CDR1 is SGHNT and CDR2 YYREEE (reference sequence). The CDR3 covers 15 residues.

In its sample, this clonotype was seen a few times. The chain has TRBV7-2 and TRBJ1-1; TRBD1 agrees at 10 bases. This CDR3 region has 12 residues. Trimming removed 6 bases from V and 10 bases from J; junction bases left unmatched: 5. Germline V CDR1 and CDR2: SGHTA, FQGNSA. The CDR3 here is CASSRQGARAFF. The CDR3 DNA reads as TGTGCCAGCAGTAGACAGGGGGCAAGAGCTTTCTTT.

This clonotype was seen more than once but under ten times. This chain connects TRBV18 to TRBJ1-1; D is ambiguous. CDR3 size: 14 residues. Germline V lookup: CDR1 KGHSH, CDR2 LQKENI. V lost 7 bases to trimming and J lost 1 base, with 13 bases between them. CDR3 region: CASCSPQTNTEAFF. DNA of the CDR3: TGTGCCAGCTGCAGTCCCCAGACGAACACTGAAGCTTTCTTT.

In its sample, this clonotype was seen a few times. The chain has TRBV5-1 and TRBJ2-1, with D possibly being TRBD2 (5 bases). The CDR3 is 16 amino acids. V was trimmed by 2 bases and J by 11 bases, leaving 23 bases between them. Germline V CDR1 and CDR2: SGHRS, YFSETQ. CDR3 in DNA: TGCGCCAGCAGCTTCGGACTGACCAGCCGCATAAGGAAGCAGTTCTTC. It specifies CASSFGLTSRIRKQFF.

This clonotype was seen more than once but under ten times. This sequence joins TRBV29-1 and TRBJ2-4, with 7 bases aligning to TRBD1. Germline CDR1 is SQVTM and CDR2 is ANQGSEA. The trim removed 7 bases at V and 7 bases at J, leaving 13 bases unmatched. CDR3 size: 14 residues. The CDR3 here is CSAGERQGGNIQYF. The CDR3 DNA reads as TGCAGCGCCGGAGAGAGACAGGGTGGGAACATTCAGTACTTC.